This T cell receptor (beta chain) came from a study of T cell responses to AZD1222 COVID-19 vaccine. The study, taken as a whole, reports: Clonal diversity was possibly underestimated, and white British individuals and females predominated among donors. Researchers took repertoire samples only after the peak T cell response had come. Elevations in Spike-specific TCR breadth and depth followed administration of two AZD1222 doses.

This clone was seen a few times. No antigen is known for it. Sequencing was performed with immunoSEQ multiplex PCR; in TCRdb, only in-frame clones are kept and a portion is missing. The sample gives approximately 88,000 clones, roughly 91% of which show up once; 4.5% to 5% is in the top ten. The clonotype was recovered from an adult who received the AZD1222 COVID-19 vaccine. Sample: peripheral blood, taken 28 days after the second AZD1222 dose.

The CDR3 reads CASSHHRQQYNSPLHF. CDR3 nucleotide sequence: TGTGCCAGCAGCCACCACCGACAGCAATATAATTCACCCCTCCACTTT. This chain connects TRBV3-1 (or the pseudogene TRBV3-2) to TRBJ1-6, with D perhaps TRBD1 (5 bases). V was pared by 3 bases and J by 4 bases, with 13 bases between. CDR1 LGHDT and CDR2 YNNKEL come from the germline V gene (reference sequence). This CDR3 spans 16 amino acids.